The 2 T cell receptor beta chains given below trace back to one sample, sequenced in a study of regulatory T cells in long-lasting Graves disease. Building the TCR beta libraries relied on iRepertoire HTBI primers, and CDR3 regions underwent Arm-PCR. TCRdb ran MiXCR on the multiplex PCR reads and lists one entry per CDR3 protein. The table includes 400,000 to 500,000 distinct CDR3 sequences, roughly 23% detected once. Described time point: persistent/refractory GD, antithyroid drugs over 5 years with positive TRAb. Construction of the TCR library relied on RNA isolated from PBMCs. Sequences were derived from peripheral blood mononuclear cells (PBMCs), sampled when the disease was refractory, from a patient treated with antithyroid drugs. These receptors were collected from a female donor with Graves disease.

The genes are TRBV6-4 and TRBJ2-3, with 9 bases matching TRBD2. V gave up 5 bases and J gave up 4 bases; unmatched junction bases: 7. This CDR3 has 15 amino acids. CDR1 and CDR2 from the germline V gene are MRHNA and SNTAGT. The CDR3 is CASSYFTSGSDTQYF. The CDR3 coding sequence is TGTGCCAGCAGTTACTTCACTAGCGGGTCAGATACGCAGTATTTT.

V and J are TRBV7-9 and TRBJ1-1, with D uncertain. This CDR3 has 11 residues. The germline V gene encodes CDR1 SEHNR and CDR2 FQNEAQ (reference sequence). V was clipped by 0 bases and J by 7 bases, with 3 bases between them. Here the CDR3 DNA reads TGTGCCAGCAGCTTAGCAGTTGAAGCTTTCTTT. Translation: CASSLAVEAFF.